Listed below are T cell receptor beta chains from one sample, sequenced in a study of blood T cell repertoires in COVID-19. Here immunoSEQ multiplex PCR was the method, and the copy in TCRdb shows in-frame clones only, minus some. The sample consists of tens of thousands of clones, 75% to 85% of them appearing once. Sequencing used peripheral blood. The receptors were sampled from a human donor in a cohort sampled during active COVID-19. Each CDR3 is given with its conserved first and last residue. The order of the fields is V gene, clone size, CDR3 protein. Where a row states a size, it is once, few, many or the class of an expanded clone; other rows omit it.

V: TRBV7-3; size: -; CDR3: CASSLTGNEQFF
V: TRBV10-3; size: -; CDR3: CATNRGGEKLFF
V: TRBV2; size: -; CDR3: CASSVRDNSPLHF
V: TRBV7-7; size: -; CDR3: CASSLAGSGTDTQYF
V: TRBV5-1; size: few; CDR3: CASSREGTVNQPQHF
V: TRBV4-2; size: -; CDR3: CASSLNRGLQPQHF
V: TRBV29-1; size: -; CDR3: CSVVGASGGPSYNEQFF
V: TRBV2; size: few; CDR3: CASSQFMDTEAFF
V: TRBV5-1; size: -; CDR3: CASSFLAGTDTQYF
V: TRBV5-3; size: few; CDR3: CARSLGPGPGDEQFF
V: TRBV5-1; size: once; CDR3: CASSLVQGEQFF
V: TRBV18; size: -; CDR3: CASSPRGLSGNTIYF
V: TRBV6-6; size: once; CDR3: CASRPIDGIYNEQFF
V: TRBV4-2; size: few; CDR3: CASSQAGYNEQFF
V: TRBV5-1; size: few; CDR3: CASSLASGNIQYF
V: TRBV3-1/TRBV3-2; size: -; CDR3: CASSRQGRPYGYTF
V: TRBV6-5; size: -; CDR3: CASSYSRERLRAFF
V: TRBV4-1; size: -; CDR3: CASSQELAGYNEQFF
V: TRBV5-1; size: -; CDR3: CASSLTREEAFF
V: TRBV24-1; size: -; CDR3: CATSEPGTSGTGELFF
V: TRBV5-4; size: -; CDR3: CASSKDRSQTYEQYF
V: TRBV2; size: -; CDR3: CASGRGQGPYEQYF
V: TRBV10-2; size: few; CDR3: CASTNGGGRTTGELFF
V: TRBV27; size: once; CDR3: CASSLYVEATGELFF
V: TRBV5-1; size: -; CDR3: CASSDGGPYNEQFF
V: TRBV6-5; size: -; CDR3: CASSWGGAEAFF
V: TRBV6-5; size: -; CDR3: CASKQGNTQETQYF
V: TRBV5-1; size: -; CDR3: CASSSTGEGYGYTF
V: TRBV11-2; size: -; CDR3: CASSLRDSRMGNSPLHF
V: TRBV23-1; size: -; CDR3: CASSQPTGIRGTDTQYF
V: TRBV6-5; size: -; CDR3: CASTRGEKLFF
V: TRBV6-5; size: few; CDR3: CASSSSRQAYTEAFF
V: TRBV3-1/TRBV3-2; size: -; CDR3: CASSHDGTGSILDGYTF
V: TRBV28; size: -; CDR3: CASSLSTGLIPNYGYTF
V: TRBV10-2; size: -; CDR3: CASRSGQASPTLFF
V: TRBV7-6; size: -; CDR3: CASSPTGFRDEQYF
V: TRBV5-1; size: -; CDR3: CASSIGLAGPQETQYF
V: TRBV24-1; size: -; CDR3: CATSDRVTSTYNEQFF
V: TRBV6-1; size: -; CDR3: CASSDGGPQAFF
V: TRBV28; size: -; CDR3: CASSFGRDPYNEQFF
V: TRBV7-2; size: -; CDR3: CASSLSGGYEQYF
V: TRBV7-9; size: -; CDR3: CASSRSGVGGYTF
V: TRBV5-5; size: -; CDR3: CASSPLPGETQYF
V: TRBV6-6; size: -; CDR3: CASSYMRNTEAFF
V: TRBV5-6; size: -; CDR3: CASSYQSKGEAFF
V: TRBV6-5; size: -; CDR3: CASSYGGTSDTQYF
V: TRBV27; size: -; CDR3: CARATSGYTDTQYF
V: TRBV10-3; size: -; CDR3: CAISHAAIAGTAGETQYF